The 23 T cell receptor beta chains listed next were all sequenced from one sample in a study of patients and donors after allogeneic stem cell transplantation. TCRdb recomputed calls from the RT-PCR reads with MiXCR, one row per CDR3 protein. In the table there are 200,000 to 250,000 distinct CDR3 sequences, less than 15% of which are singletons. The sample consisted of blood, either unsorted or a sorted T cell fraction (not recorded which). These receptors came from a human donor who was either an allogeneic HSCT recipient or a stem cell or donor lymphocyte infusion donor (not recorded which). It is not recorded whose cells these are; they may come from a transplant donor.

The rearrangement uses TRBV7-8 and TRBJ2-2; D possibly matches TRBD1 or TRBD2 (6 bases each). Germline CDR1 and CDR2: SGHVS and FQNEAQ. V was trimmed by 0 bases and J by 5 bases, leaving 22 bases between them. The CDR3 loop spans 19 amino acids. This CDR3 reads CASSLARVQGRTRTGELFF. The DNA of the CDR3 is TGTGCCAGCAGCTTAGCGCGGGTCCAGGGGAGGACGAGGACCGGGGAGCTGTTTTTT.

A few counts support this clonotype. V is TRBV6-1 and J is TRBJ2-7; 16 positions match TRBD2. The CDR3 runs 19 residues. Losses at the gene ends were 0 bases for V and 2 bases for J; bases not matched to a gene: 7. The germline CDR1 and CDR2 sequences are MNHNS and SASEGT. CDR3 protein: CASSEASFGTSGRAYEQYF. The CDR3 DNA is TGTGCCAGCAGTGAAGCTTCCTTCGGGACTAGCGGGAGGGCCTACGAGCAGTACTTC.

The CDR3 region is CAISDGGDGYTF. DNA for the CDR3: TGTGCCATCAGTGATGGGGGGGACGGCTACACCTTC. The rearrangement links TRBV10-3 to TRBJ1-2; D possibly corresponds to TRBD1 (5 bases). CDR1 and CDR2 (germline): ENHRY, SYGVKD. This CDR3 spans 12 amino acids. Trimming took off 3 bases at V and 8 bases at J, with 10 bases between the two ends.

The V gene is TRBV7-3, the J gene TRBJ2-1, with TRBD2 matching 8 bases. The CDR3 extends over 15 amino acids. Germline assignment: CDR1 SGHTA and CDR2 FQGTGA. Trimming took 8 bases from V and 1 from J; bases not matched to a gene: 7. The CDR3 is CASSGGRTSYNEQFF. Here the CDR3 DNA reads TGTGCCAGCTCGGGCGGGAGGACGTCCTACAATGAGCAGTTCTTC.

This clonotype was counted ten times or more. J is TRBJ2-3 and V is TRBV20-1; D is ambiguous. Trimming left V 5 bases short and J 4 bases short, with 16 bases between. Germline values: CDR1 DFQATT, CDR2 SNEGSKA (reference sequence). The length of the CDR3 is 14 residues. The DNA of the CDR3 is TGCAGTGCTGGCGTCCGGGCCCGGGCAGATACGCAGTATTTT. Translated: CSAGVRARADTQYF.

J is TRBJ1-4 and V is TRBV4-3, with D maybe TRBD1 (5 bases). V gave up 1 base and J gave up 7 bases, with 7 bases separating them. CDR3 length: 13 amino acids. The germline gives CDR1 LGHNA, CDR2 YSLEER. The CDR3: CASSQVGGEKLFF. For the CDR3, the DNA is TGCGCCAGCAGCCAAGTGGGGGGTGAAAAACTGTTTTTT.

Many counts were recorded for this clonotype. This chain connects TRBV7-3 to TRBJ2-5; TRBD2 agrees at 9 bases. Per germline, CDR1 SGHTA and CDR2 FQGTGA. With V trimmed by 5 bases and J by 2 bases, 3 bases remained unmatched. This CDR3 has 14 residues. The CDR3 nucleotides are TGTGCCAGCAGCCAAGCGGGGGGACAAGAGACCCAGTACTTC. As protein: CASSQAGGQETQYF.

This clonotype was counted between two and nine times. The chain links TRBV7-8 to TRBJ2-7, with no clear D. This CDR3 has 15 amino acids. Germline V CDR1 and CDR2: SGHVS, FQNEAQ. V dropped 1 base and J dropped 5 bases, with 15 bases sitting between them. Written as DNA, the CDR3 is TGTGCCAGCAGCTTAGTAGGTGCTGGGGTCCACGAGCAGTACTTC. Amino acid sequence: CASSLVGAGVHEQYF.

Details on this clonotype: One end of the junction varies from germline; a read error may be responsible. The chain uses TRBV7-7 and TRBJ1-2; maybe TRBD1 (6 bases). Per the germline V gene, CDR1 is SSHAT and CDR2 is FNYEAQ (reference sequence). This CDR3 spans 14 amino acids. The DNA of the CDR3 is TGTGCTAGCAGCCAGGGGTTTTTAAACTATGGCTACACCTTC. The encoded protein is CASSQGFLNYGYTF.

This clonotype was counted many times. The chain is built from TRBV5-1 and TRBJ2-5, with 8 positions matching TRBD1. Germline lookup yields CDR1 SGHRS and CDR2 YFSETQ. The trim removed 7 bases at V and 1 base at J, leaving 3 bases unmatched. This CDR3 has 13 amino acids. CDR3 amino acids: CASGDRPQETQYF. DNA for the CDR3: TGCGCCAGCGGGGACAGGCCCCAAGAGACCCAGTACTTC.

The V and J genes are TRBV11-2 and TRBJ2-7; D is perhaps TRBD2 (6 bases). Trimming stripped 5 bases from V and 9 bases from J, with 23 bases between. CDR1 SGHAT and CDR2 FQNNGV come from the germline V gene. The CDR3 covers 15 residues. Written as DNA, the CDR3 is TGTGCCAGCAGCCCCCGGGGACTGATCCGGGTGGGGCAGTACTTC. Translating it yields CASSPRGLIRVGQYF.

This clonotype came up a few times. The J gene is TRBJ1-5, the V gene TRBV7-2; unclear D gene. This CDR3 has 15 amino acids. The V and J ends lost 1 base and 2 bases respectively, with 9 bases between them. The germline CDR1 and CDR2 sequences are SGHTA and FQGNSA. Here the CDR3 DNA reads TGTGCCAGCAGCTTAGACGGGGAAGGCAATCAGCCCCAGCATTTT. It is translated as CASSLDGEGNQPQHF.

This clonotype was seen ten or more times. The chain employs TRBV20-1 and TRBJ1-5; D is ambiguous. The CDR3 spans 15 residues. Deletions cut 0 bases from V and 5 bases from J, with 14 bases between. Looked up from germline, CDR1 is DFQATT and CDR2 is SNEGSKA (reference sequence). The CDR3, as DNA: TGCAGTGCTAGAGATACTAAGGGTGGGGATCAGCCCCAGCATTTT. Its protein is CSARDTKGGDQPQHF.

This sequence joins TRBV28 and TRBJ2-4, with 7 positions matching TRBD1. The CDR3 is made up of 14 amino acids. The germline CDR1 and CDR2 sequences are MDHEN and SYDVKM. Losses at the gene ends were 10 bases for V and 3 bases for J; bases not matched to a gene: 9. CDR3 sequence: CAITKTGRKNIQYF. DNA for the CDR3: TGTGCCATCACGAAGACAGGGCGCAAAAACATTCAGTACTTC. Variable domain in full (rest from reference TRBV28 and TRBJ2-4): DVKVTQSSRYLVKRTGEKVFLECVQDMDHENMFWYRQDPGLGLRLIYFSYDVKMKEKGDIPEGYSVSREKKERFSLILESASTNQTSMYLCAITKTGRKNIQYFGAGTRLSVL.

This clonotype was seen only a few times. V usage is TRBV18 and J usage is TRBJ1-1; perhaps TRBD1 as D (5 bases). V dropped 2 bases and J dropped 0 bases, with 16 bases sitting between them. Germline CDR1 KGHSH, CDR2 LQKENI. The CDR3 totals 17 residues. The CDR3 loop is CASSPNVKQGLNTEAFF. DNA of the CDR3: TGTGCCAGCTCACCAAACGTAAAGCAGGGACTGAACACTGAAGCTTTCTTT.

The chain is built from TRBV20-1 and TRBJ2-2, with a tentative D call TRBD2 (5 bases). The germline gives CDR1 DFQATT, CDR2 SNEGSKA (reference sequence). V was trimmed by 1 base and J by 3 bases, leaving 12 bases between them. The CDR3 length is 15 residues. The CDR3 spells CSARVLVGDTGELFF. DNA for the CDR3: TGCAGTGCTAGAGTACTAGTGGGAGACACCGGGGAGCTGTTTTTT.

V is TRBV2 and J is TRBJ1-1; D gene unclear. The CDR3 sequence is 14 residues long. V dropped 6 bases and J dropped 0 bases, with 11 bases sitting between them. The germline V gene has CDR1 SNHLY and CDR2 FYNNEI. CDR3 region: CASSRLGLNTEAFF. CDR3 bases: TGTGCCAGCAGCCGACTTGGGTTGAACACTGAAGCTTTCTTT.

This clonotype was detected a few times. The genes are TRBV5-5 and TRBJ1-1; D gene ambiguous. V lost 5 bases and J 2 bases, leaving 10 bases between the germline ends. Germline loops: CDR1 SGHKS, CDR2 YYEKEE (reference sequence). The CDR3 sequence is 13 residues long. The CDR3, as DNA: TGTGCCAGCAGACACACACGAAACACTGAAGCTTTCTTT. Encoded protein: CASRHTRNTEAFF.

This clonotype showed up many times. The chain recombines TRBV11-2 with TRBJ2-5; tentatively, D is TRBD2 (6 bases). CDR1 and CDR2 from the germline V gene are SGHAT and FQNNGV. V dropped 5 bases and J dropped 4 bases, with 8 bases sitting between them. The CDR3 runs to 12 residues. CDR3 bases: TGTGCCAGCAGCACGGGGGTAGAGACCCAGTACTTC. This translates into CASSTGVETQYF. The variable domain in full, with the rest retrieved from reference TRBV11-2 and TRBJ2-5, is EAGVAQSPRYKIIEKRQSVAFWCNPISGHATLYWYQQILGQGPKLLIQFQNNGVVDDSQLPKDRFSAERLKGVDSTLKIQPAKLEDSAVYLCASSTGVETQYFGPGTRLLVL.

This clonotype was seen more than once but under ten times. The V and J genes are TRBV3-1 and TRBJ1-5, with D tentatively TRBD1 (5 bases). The V end was cut by 0 bases, the J end by 6 bases, with 12 bases between. Germline CDR1 and CDR2: LGHDT and YNNKEL (reference sequence). The CDR3 has 15 residues. CDR3 DNA: TGTGCCAGCAGCCAAGATGCCGGGGGGTTTCAGCCCCAGCATTTT. It translates to CASSQDAGGFQPQHF.

This clonotype was picked up a small number of times. The chain recombines TRBV5-6 with TRBJ2-4; D not certain. Germline V gives CDR1 SGHDT, CDR2 YYEEEE. The V and J ends lost 1 base and 12 bases respectively, with 11 bases between them. The CDR3 covers 12 residues. This chain's CDR3 is CASSLIGNAQYF. As DNA, the CDR3 is TGTGCCAGCAGCTTGATAGGGAACGCTCAGTACTTC.

The J gene is TRBJ1-3, the V gene TRBV9; TRBD1 matches 7 bases. Trimming took 4 bases from V and 0 from J; bases not matched to a gene: 7. CDR3 length: 16 amino acids. Germline V gives CDR1 SGDLS, CDR2 YYNGEE. Here the CDR3 reads CASSPDRRHSGNTIYF. CDR3 sequence (DNA): TGTGCCAGCAGCCCGGACAGGAGACACTCTGGAAACACCATATATTTT.

This clonotype has only a few counts. The chain joins TRBV27 to TRBJ2-3; 10 bases agree with TRBD1. Germline values: CDR1 MNHEY, CDR2 SMNVEV (reference sequence). CDR3 size: 14 residues. V shed 8 bases and J 4 bases; nucleotides not matched to a gene: 6. CDR3 region: CASVRQGAADTQYF. DNA of the CDR3: TGTGCCAGCGTAAGACAGGGGGCGGCAGATACGCAGTATTTT.